The text below deals with one T cell receptor beta chain. The V gene's germline CDR1 is MGHRA and CDR2 YSYEKL. Unmatched junction bases numbered 12, after V lost 4 bases and J lost 6 bases. The CDR3 extends over 16 amino acids. This entry belongs to a study of neoadjuvant anti-PD-1 for oral cavity cancer. Blood libraries mostly used 400 to 500 ng genomic DNA, six replicates each. Generated by immunoSEQ multiplex PCR, the TCRdb table keeps only in-frame clones and is missing some. The sample consists of 17,000 or so clones, approximately 61% of them appearing once. These newly diagnosed stage II-IVA oral cavity squamous cell carcinoma patients had no prior systemic or radiation treatment. Patients had HPV-negative, locally advanced oral cavity squamous cell carcinoma. Analysis of PBMCs was direct, with no culture step.

This clonotype was sampled from a person aged 35-79 years with oral cavity squamous cell carcinoma. The sample in question was PBMCs, obtained before nivolumab (anti-PD-1) treatment. This chain links TRBV4-1 with TRBJ2-1, with TRBD2 matching over 7 bases. The CDR3 DNA sequence: TGCGCCAGCAGCCGGCCTGGGGCTAGCGGTGGCAATGAGCAGTTCTTC. This translates into CASSRPGASGGNEQFF.